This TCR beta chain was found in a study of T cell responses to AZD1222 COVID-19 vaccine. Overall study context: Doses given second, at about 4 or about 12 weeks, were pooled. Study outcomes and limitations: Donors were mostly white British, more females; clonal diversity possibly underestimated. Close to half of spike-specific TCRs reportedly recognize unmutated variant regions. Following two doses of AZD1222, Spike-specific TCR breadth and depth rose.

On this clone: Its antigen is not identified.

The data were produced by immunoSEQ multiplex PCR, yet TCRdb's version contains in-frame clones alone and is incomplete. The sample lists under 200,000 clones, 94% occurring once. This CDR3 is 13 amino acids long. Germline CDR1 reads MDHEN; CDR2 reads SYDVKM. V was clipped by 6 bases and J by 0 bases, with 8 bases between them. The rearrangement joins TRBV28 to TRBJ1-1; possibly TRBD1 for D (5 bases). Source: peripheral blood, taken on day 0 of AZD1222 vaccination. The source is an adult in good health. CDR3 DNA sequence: TGTGCCAGCAGCGTAGGGGTGAACACTGAAGCTTTCTTT. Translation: CASSVGVNTEAFF.